This T cell receptor beta chain was identified during a study of blood T cell repertoires in COVID-19. As for the study in general: Acute and convalescent COVID-19 samples came from the United States, Italy and Spain.

Original processing notes: Counts of nucleated cells, estimated from reference gene primer amplification, were obtained. Sequenced by immunoSEQ multiplex PCR; TCRdb stores in-frame clones only, minus some. The V and J calls and clone size were taken over from that table, and D and trimming were inferred from the DNA. The sample includes some 260,000 clones, around nine tenths seen only once; the top ten take 0.9% to 1%. The CDR3 sequence is 11 residues long. Germline loops: CDR1 MNHNY, CDR2 SVGAGI (reference sequence). V gave up 7 bases and J gave up 11 bases, with 14 bases separating them. This clonotype was sampled from a woman aged 40 to 49 who had recovered from COVID-19. The material sequenced was peripheral blood. The chain is built from TRBV6-6 and TRBJ1-1, with D possibly being TRBD1 (5 bases). CDR3 DNA sequence: TGTGCCAGCACTAGGGGAGGGGTGGCTTTCTTT. Its protein product is CASTRGGVAFF.